The 24 T cell receptor beta chains below were found in one sample sequenced in a study of identical twins. TCRdb redid the calling of the 5' RACE reads with MiXCR, one entry per CDR3 protein. The sample shows approximately 600,000 distinct CDR3 sequences, around 9.6% of them seen only once. This same sample was also part of a study on yellow fever vaccine responses in identical twins.

Sequenced sample: PBMCs. The origin of the receptors is a woman between 18 and 29 years old in good health.

A few counts support this clonotype. The CDR3 coding sequence is TGTGCCAGCAGTTTACCCAGGGGCAATCAGCCCCAGCATTTT. Translating it yields CASSLPRGNQPQHF. The chain carries TRBV28 and TRBJ1-5; TRBD1 might be the D (5 bases). This CDR3 contains 14 residues. V was trimmed by 2 bases and J by 2 bases, leaving 7 bases between them. CDR1 is MDHEN and CDR2 is SYDVKM in the germline V gene.

This clonotype has more than one count but fewer than ten. The J gene is TRBJ2-2, the V gene TRBV12-3 or TRBV12-4; 8 bases are a match to TRBD2. CDR3 size: 16 residues. The ends lost 9 bases at V and 5 bases at J; junction bases unmatched: 14. The CDR3 loop reads CARTPPREGRTGELFF. CDR3 in DNA: TGTGCCAGGACTCCCCCCCGGGAGGGGCGGACCGGGGAGCTGTTTTTT.

This clonotype was counted a few times. The genes are TRBV20-1 and TRBJ1-2; 7 bases align to TRBD1. In germline, CDR1 is DFQATT, CDR2 SNEGSKA (reference sequence). This CDR3 contains 14 residues. Trimming removed 1 base from V and 4 bases from J; junction bases left unmatched: 6. The CDR3 region is CSARGGTARYGYTF. The CDR3 nucleotides are TGCAGTGCTAGAGGCGGGACAGCCCGCTATGGCTACACCTTC.

The chain employs TRBV10-3 and TRBJ2-3; the D gene is possibly TRBD1 (5 bases). The CDR3 contains 13 residues. Trimming pared 9 bases from V and 2 bases from J, leaving 12 bases between. Germline V lookup: CDR1 ENHRY, CDR2 SYGVKD. The CDR3 loop reads CAIFDRNTDTQYF. The CDR3 DNA follows: TGTGCCATTTTCGACAGAAACACAGATACGCAGTATTTT.

The chain is built from TRBV4-3 and TRBJ2-3; TRBD2 matches 9 bases. V was clipped by 0 bases and J by 4 bases; unmatched bases: 2. This CDR3 region has 15 residues. Per germline, CDR1 LGHNA and CDR2 YSLEER. The CDR3 DNA follows: TGCGCCAGCAGCCAAGAGGGGACTAGCTCAGATACGCAGTATTTT. Amino acid sequence: CASSQEGTSSDTQYF.

At least ten counts were recorded for this clonotype. The V and J genes are TRBV7-3 and TRBJ2-7; TRBD2 matches 8 bases. Germline values: CDR1 SGHTA, CDR2 FQGTGA. The CDR3 is made up of 15 amino acids. J lost 0 bases, V lost 2 bases, and 3 bases had no gene match. CDR3 DNA sequence: TGTGCCAGCAGCTTACAAAGCGGGGGCTCCTACGAGCAGTACTTC. Amino acid sequence: CASSLQSGGSYEQYF.

This clonotype appeared a few times. V and J are TRBV15 and TRBJ2-7; D gene ambiguous. Germline CDR1 and CDR2: LNHNV and YYDKDF (reference sequence). The CDR3 length is 13 residues. Trimming took off 0 bases at V and 3 bases at J, with 6 bases between the two ends. The chain's CDR3 is CATSREGNYEQYF. The CDR3 bases are TGTGCCACCAGCAGAGAGGGGAACTACGAGCAGTACTTC.

This clonotype has just a few counts. V and J are TRBV24-1 and TRBJ2-5; D uncertain. Per germline, CDR1 KGHDR and CDR2 SFDVKD. This CDR3 has 13 residues. V was cut by 9 bases and J by 4 bases, with 14 bases left in between. The CDR3 DNA follows: TGTGCCACCCCACGCCAGGTAGGAGAGACCCAGTACTTC. Protein sequence: CATPRQVGETQYF.

The sample holds many counts of this clonotype. The chain recombines TRBV5-1 with TRBJ2-3, with 7 bases matching TRBD2. This CDR3 contains 15 residues. CDR1 SGHRS and CDR2 YFSETQ come from the germline V gene. Losses at the gene ends were 4 bases for V and 4 bases for J; bases not matched to a gene: 9. The CDR3 loop reads CASSPRSGNADTQYF. The CDR3 DNA reads TGCGCCAGCAGCCCCCGGAGCGGGAATGCAGATACGCAGTATTTT. The full variable domain, its missing parts supplied by reference TRBV5-1 and TRBJ2-3, is KAGVTQTPRYLIKTRGQQVTLSCSPISGHRSVSWYQQTPGQGLQFLFEYFSETQRNKGNFPGRFSGRQFSNSRSEMNVSTLELGDSALYLCASSPRSGNADTQYFGPGTRLTVL.

This clonotype was seen repeatedly, ten times or more. V usage is TRBV7-2 and J usage is TRBJ2-7, with D unresolved. Trimming left V 5 bases short and J 0 bases short, with 8 bases between. CDR1 SGHTA and CDR2 FQGNSA come from the germline V gene. CDR3 size: 13 residues. This CDR3 reads CASSPPDSYEQYF. The CDR3 DNA is TGTGCCAGCAGCCCTCCCGACTCCTACGAGCAGTACTTC.

This clonotype was picked up many times. This chain connects TRBV29-1 to TRBJ2-3, with 7 bases lining up with TRBD2. The V segment lost 6 bases and the J segment 7 bases; nucleotides outside the gene matches: 7. Germline assignment: CDR1 SQVTM and CDR2 ANQGSEA. The CDR3 is 12 amino acids. CDR3 protein: CSVRGTINTQYF. The CDR3 DNA reads TGCAGCGTCCGGGGGACTATTAATACGCAGTATTTT.

This clonotype has a handful of counts. The chain is built from TRBV7-2 and TRBJ1-4, with 10 bases matching TRBD1. CDR3 length equals 14 residues. CDR1 and CDR2 from the germline V gene are SGHTA and FQGNSA. Trimming took 4 bases from V and 8 from J; bases not matched to a gene: 4. CDR3 nucleotides: TGTGCCAGCAGCTCGACAGGGGGCTTGGAAAAACTGTTTTTT. Protein: CASSSTGGLEKLFF.

This clonotype was counted only a few times. V usage is TRBV27 and J usage is TRBJ2-1; D is perhaps TRBD1 or TRBD2 (6 bases each). There are 18 residues in the CDR3. V was shortened by 5 bases and J by 4 bases, with 24 bases between the two germline ends. The germline CDR1 and CDR2 sequences are MNHEY and SMNVEV (reference sequence). CDR3 DNA: TGTGCCAGCAGTCCCCGTTCTATGGGGGGCAGGGGTTACAATGAGCAGTTCTTC. This encodes CASSPRSMGGRGYNEQFF.

This clonotype was seen once. The chain carries TRBV7-3 and TRBJ2-5; D is ambiguous. The germline gives CDR1 SGHTA, CDR2 FQGTGA. The V gene lost 3 bases and the J gene lost 2 bases, with 7 bases spanning the gap. The CDR3 covers 13 residues. The chain's CDR3 is CASSFQIQETQYF. CDR3 DNA: TGTGCCAGCAGCTTTCAGATTCAAGAGACCCAGTACTTC.

The chain joins TRBV12-3 or TRBV12-4 to TRBJ1-1, with D unresolved. V was cut by 8 bases and J by 1 base, with 11 bases left in between. This CDR3 is built from 13 residues. This CDR3 reads CASGEGENTEAFF. The CDR3 region has the DNA TGTGCCAGCGGAGAAGGCGAGAACACTGAAGCTTTCTTT.

This clonotype was found a few times. The chain uses TRBV20-1 and TRBJ2-7; 8 bases align to TRBD1. With V trimmed by 0 bases and J by 3 bases, 7 bases remained unmatched. The CDR3 sequence is 15 residues long. Germline-derived CDR1 and CDR2 are DFQATT and SNEGSKA (reference sequence). The chain's CDR3 is CSARDRTGSNYEQYF. The CDR3, as DNA: TGCAGTGCTAGAGACAGGACAGGGTCTAACTACGAGCAGTACTTC.

This clonotype appeared a few times. This chain links TRBV24-1 with TRBJ2-1, with 9 bases fitting TRBD1. Trimming removed 4 bases from V and 7 bases from J; junction bases left unmatched: 7. The CDR3 totals 15 residues. Germline assignment: CDR1 KGHDR and CDR2 SFDVKD. CDR3 sequence: CATSEEGTGLNEQFF. In DNA, the CDR3 is TGTGCCACCAGTGAGGAAGGGACAGGGTTGAATGAGCAGTTCTTC.

In this sample, this clonotype turned up a few times. The V call is TRBV7-8, the J call TRBJ2-7; 9 bases align to TRBD1. Unmatched junction bases numbered 7, after V lost 4 bases and J lost 6 bases. The CDR3 contains 14 residues. The germline V gene has CDR1 SGHVS and CDR2 FQNEAQ. For the CDR3, the DNA is TGTGCCAGCAGCTCCCCCGGGACAGGGTCCGAGCAGTACTTC. Protein: CASSSPGTGSEQYF.

The rearrangement joins TRBV12-3 or TRBV12-4 to TRBJ2-2; TRBD1 aligns across 9 bases. This CDR3 has 15 residues. Germline trimming cut 11 bases from V and 4 bases from J; bases unmatched to any gene: 11. The CDR3 DNA sequence: TGTGCCGCTCTTACAGGGGGCACGGGCACCGGGGAGCTGTTTTTT. This codes for CAALTGGTGTGELFF.

The chain is built from TRBV4-3 and TRBJ2-6; 7 bases map to TRBD1. J was trimmed by 3 bases and V by 2 bases; bases with no gene match: 16. CDR3 length: 20 residues. Germline V gene lookup returns CDR1 LGHNA and CDR2 YSLEER. The DNA of the CDR3 is TGCGCCAGCAGCCAAAGTAGGTATCCTGAGACAGGGAGTGGGGCCAACGTCCTGACTTTC. The encoded protein is CASSQSRYPETGSGANVLTF.

This clonotype was seen repeatedly, ten times or more. The rearrangement links TRBV20-1 to TRBJ1-4; no clear D gene. There are 12 residues in the CDR3. V was cut by 3 bases and J by 8 bases, with 10 bases left in between. CDR1 and CDR2 from the germline V gene are DFQATT and SNEGSKA (reference sequence). The CDR3: CSASGVREKLFF. The CDR3 DNA sequence: TGCAGTGCTAGTGGCGTTCGAGAAAAACTGTTTTTT.

This clonotype appeared a few times. The CDR3 here is CASSHGTGGKSGPYEQYF. DNA for the CDR3: TGTGCCAGCAGCCATGGGACAGGGGGTAAAAGCGGTCCCTACGAGCAGTACTTC. This sequence joins TRBV11-2 and TRBJ2-7, with 11 bases identical to TRBD1. The V gene end was trimmed by 5 bases and the J gene end by 2 bases; junction bases not matched to a gene: 14. The germline V gene encodes CDR1 SGHAT and CDR2 FQNNGV. The CDR3 has 18 residues.

This chain links TRBV28 with TRBJ2-5; no clear D. The CDR3 sequence is 16 residues long. Between the trimmed V and J ends, which lost 0 bases and 4 bases, there was a span of 15 bases. The germline CDR1 and CDR2 sequences are MDHEN and SYDVKM. DNA for the CDR3: TGTGCCAGCAGTTTATGGGGTGGTGGCGACGCAGAGACCCAGTACTTC. Translating it yields CASSLWGGGDAETQYF.

The chain links TRBV4-3 to TRBJ2-6, with a possible D match to TRBD1 (7 bases). This CDR3 is built from 16 residues. Trimming cost V 1 base and J 9 bases, with 16 bases left between them. The germline V gene encodes CDR1 LGHNA and CDR2 YSLEER. The CDR3 sequence: CASSQGIDREVNVLTF. In nucleotides, the CDR3 is TGCGCCAGCAGCCAAGGTATCGACAGGGAGGTCAACGTCCTGACTTTC.